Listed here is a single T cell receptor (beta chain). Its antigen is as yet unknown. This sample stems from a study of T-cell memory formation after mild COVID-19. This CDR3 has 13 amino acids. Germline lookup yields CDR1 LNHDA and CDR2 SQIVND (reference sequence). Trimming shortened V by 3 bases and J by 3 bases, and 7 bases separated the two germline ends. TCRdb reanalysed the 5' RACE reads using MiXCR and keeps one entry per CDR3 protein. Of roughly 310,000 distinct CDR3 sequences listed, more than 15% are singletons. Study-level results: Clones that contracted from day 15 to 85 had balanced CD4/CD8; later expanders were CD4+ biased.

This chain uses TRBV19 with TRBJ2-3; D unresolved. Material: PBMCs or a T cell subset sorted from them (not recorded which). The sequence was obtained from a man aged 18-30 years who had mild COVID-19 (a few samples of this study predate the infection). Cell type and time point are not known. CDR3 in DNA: TGTGCCAGTAGTATCAAGGGTACAGATACGCAGTATTTT. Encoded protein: CASSIKGTDTQYF.